The entry below describes one TCR beta chain. Produced via immunoSEQ multiplex PCR; TCRdb's table is partial and in-frame only. The sample shows approximately 88,000 clones, approximately 92% of them seen only once. This sample was taken from a study of T cell changes during pregnancy in multiple sclerosis. CDR3 length: 16 residues. Germline V gene data show CDR1 as LNHNV and CDR2 as YYDKDF (reference sequence). With 2 bases clipped from V and 8 bases from J, the junction kept 11 bases outside the gene matches. V and J are TRBV15 and TRBJ2-1, with 8 nucleotides matching TRBD2. The receptor was derived from a female donor with multiple sclerosis, enrolled in a pregnancy study. Sequenced here: peripheral blood, sampled in the first trimester of pregnancy. The DNA of the CDR3 is TGTGCCACCAGCAGATCCCGGGGGGGGGCCCCCGATGAGCAGTTCTTC. Translated: CATSRSRGGAPDEQFF.